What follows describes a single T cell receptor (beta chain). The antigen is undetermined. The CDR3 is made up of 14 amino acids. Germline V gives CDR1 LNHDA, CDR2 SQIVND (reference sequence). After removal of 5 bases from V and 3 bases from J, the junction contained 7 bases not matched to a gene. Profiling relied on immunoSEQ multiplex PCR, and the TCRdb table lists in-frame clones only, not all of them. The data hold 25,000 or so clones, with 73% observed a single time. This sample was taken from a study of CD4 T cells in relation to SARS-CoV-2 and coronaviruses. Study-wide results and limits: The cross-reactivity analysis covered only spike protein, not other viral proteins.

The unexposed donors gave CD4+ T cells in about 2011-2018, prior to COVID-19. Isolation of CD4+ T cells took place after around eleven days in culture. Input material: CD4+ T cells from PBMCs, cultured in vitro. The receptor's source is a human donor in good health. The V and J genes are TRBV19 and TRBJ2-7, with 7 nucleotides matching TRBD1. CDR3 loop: CASSFESGGYEQYF. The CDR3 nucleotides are TGTGCCAGTAGTTTTGAGTCAGGGGGCTACGAGCAGTACTTC. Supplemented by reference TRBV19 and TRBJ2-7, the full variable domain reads DGGITQSPKYLFRKEGQNVTLSCEQNLNHDAMYWYRQDPGQGLRLIYYSQIVNDFQKGDIAEGYSVSREKKESFPLTVTSAQKNPTAFYLCASSFESGGYEQYFGPGTRLTVT.